Shown below are 15 T cell receptor beta chains from a single sample sequenced in a study of shared clonotypes between healthy human individuals. TCRdb keeps only in-frame clones here, not all; method: immunoSEQ multiplex PCR. The sample includes roughly 2.5 million clones, approximately 92% of them seen just once. Sequenced sample: naive CD4+ T cells sorted from blood. Documented subset: CD45RA+ positively selected. The receptors derive from a man aged 18 to 29 in good health.

With regard to this clone: Other DNA sequences in the sample encode the same CDR3. The CDR3 DNA is TGTGCCAGCAGCTTAGCGTCGGCCTACGAGCAGTACTTC. It encodes CASSLASAYEQYF. V and J are TRBV7-9 and TRBJ2-7; no firm D call. CDR1 is SEHNR and CDR2 is FQNEAQ in the germline V gene (reference sequence). This CDR3 comprises 13 residues. V dropped 0 bases and J dropped 2 bases, with 5 bases sitting between them.

The chain has TRBV6-1 and TRBJ1-2, with D perhaps matching TRBD1 (6 bases). Trimming stripped 4 bases from V and 4 bases from J, with 13 bases between. CDR3 length equals 14 residues. Germline loops: CDR1 MNHNS, CDR2 SASEGT. CDR3 sequence reads: CASSVEGVIYGYTF. As DNA, the CDR3 is TGTGCCAGCAGTGTTGAGGGGGTGATCTATGGCTACACCTTC.

J is TRBJ1-1 and V is TRBV6-1; 8 bases agree with TRBD1. The CDR3 loop spans 14 amino acids. The V and J ends lost 8 bases and 5 bases, in that order; junction bases with no gene match: 10. Germline CDR1 reads MNHNS; CDR2 reads SASEGT. As DNA, the CDR3 is TGTGCCAGCGACTCGTCAGGGGGCTGGACTGAAGCTTTCTTT. Its protein is CASDSSGGWTEAFF.

This chain joins TRBV5-1 and TRBJ2-3; D might be TRBD1 (7 bases). Trimming shortened V by 4 bases and J by 5 bases, and 20 bases separated the two germline ends. Germline-derived CDR1 and CDR2 are SGHRS and YFSETQ. This CDR3 comprises 16 residues. As DNA, the CDR3 is TGCGCCAGCAGCACCCAGGGGGGCAAAGGAGGAGATACGCAGTATTTT. It codes for CASSTQGGKGGDTQYF. The full variable domain, rest sourced from reference TRBV5-1 and TRBJ2-3, is KAGVTQTPRYLIKTRGQQVTLSCSPISGHRSVSWYQQTPGQGLQFLFEYFSETQRNKGNFPGRFSGRQFSNSRSEMNVSTLELGDSALYLCASSTQGGKGGDTQYFGPGTRLTVL.

The chain couples TRBV19 to TRBJ2-5, with 8 positions matching TRBD1. The CDR3 is made up of 15 amino acids. Germline V gives CDR1 LNHDA, CDR2 SQIVND (reference sequence). The V gene end was trimmed by 5 bases and the J gene end by 5 bases; junction bases not matched to a gene: 10. This CDR3 reads CASSSTQGAGETQYF. The CDR3 DNA follows: TGTGCCAGTAGTTCCACTCAGGGGGCTGGTGAGACCCAGTACTTC.

The chain couples TRBV7-2 to TRBJ1-2; 9 nucleotides align to TRBD1. After removal of 5 bases from V and 8 bases from J, the junction contained 9 bases not matched to a gene. Germline assignment: CDR1 SGHTA and CDR2 FQGNSA. The CDR3 has 14 amino acids. CDR3 sequence: CASSVEDRGRGYTF. CDR3 in DNA: TGTGCCAGCAGCGTCGAGGACAGGGGACGGGGCTACACCTTC.

This clone has a single count. The chain is built from TRBV9 and TRBJ1-2; D is unresolved. The V end was cut by 3 bases, the J end by 4 bases, with 7 bases between. CDR3 length: 12 amino acids. Germline-derived CDR1 and CDR2 are SGDLS and YYNGEE. CDR3 bases: TGTGCCAGCAGCGCAAACAGCTATGGCTACACCTTC. This encodes CASSANSYGYTF.

The chain couples TRBV11-3 to TRBJ2-5, with D tentatively TRBD1 or TRBD2 (5 bases each). Germline CDR1 is SGHNT and CDR2 is YENEEA. The CDR3 covers 16 residues. The ends were cut back, 8 bases at V and 2 bases at J, with 21 bases in the middle. The DNA of the CDR3 is TGTGCCAGCGGCCCGAGGGGTAGGGGTGGGCAAGAGACCCAGTACTTC. It encodes CASGPRGRGGQETQYF.

The chain combines TRBV4-1 with TRBJ1-4, with 7 bases identical to TRBD1. Germline CDR1 and CDR2: MGHRA and YSYEKL. The trim removed 4 bases at V and 4 bases at J, leaving 6 bases unmatched. The CDR3 contains 15 residues. The CDR3 spells CASSPRQGRNEKLFF. The CDR3 DNA is TGCGCCAGCAGCCCCCGACAGGGTCGTAATGAAAAACTGTTTTTT.

The V call is TRBV9, the J call TRBJ2-3; 7 bases map to TRBD2. Germline CDR1 is SGDLS and CDR2 is YYNGEE. Trimming at V came to 0 bases and at J to 4 bases, leaving 5 bases not matched to a gene. The CDR3 spans 15 residues. CDR3 amino acids: CASSVGLAGPDTQYF. CDR3 coding DNA: TGTGCCAGCAGCGTAGGACTAGCCGGCCCAGATACGCAGTATTTT.

This sequence joins TRBV12-5 and TRBJ2-5; tentative D call: TRBD2 (6 bases). The CDR3 runs to 14 residues. Germline assignment: CDR1 LGHNT and CDR2 FRNRAP. V was cut by 4 bases and J by 5 bases, with 14 bases left in between. The CDR3 loop is CASGSGLDAETQYF. The CDR3 coding sequence is TGTGCTAGTGGTTCGGGACTCGACGCTGAGACCCAGTACTTC.

This chain connects TRBV11-2 to TRBJ2-7; D remains ambiguous. Trimming removed 5 bases at V and 4 bases at J, with 15 bases between. Germline assignment: CDR1 SGHAT and CDR2 FQNNGV. The CDR3 spans 14 residues. The CDR3, as DNA: TGTGCCAGCAGCCCTCATAGACTGGCTTACGAGCAGTACTTC. Protein sequence: CASSPHRLAYEQYF.

The chain combines TRBV7-9 with TRBJ2-5; D is perhaps TRBD1 (6 bases). This CDR3 region has 14 residues. The germline V gene has CDR1 SEHNR and CDR2 FQNEAQ (reference sequence). Trimming stripped 2 bases from V and 4 bases from J, with 11 bases between. CDR3 DNA: TGTGCCAGCAGCTTACAGACAGGAGTAGAGACCCAGTACTTC. Encoded protein: CASSLQTGVETQYF.

A remark on this clone: Just one base apart from a much larger clone, this may be a read error. This CDR3 is also generated by other DNA sequences in the sample. The chain joins TRBV30 to TRBJ1-1; TRBD1 is a possible D gene (5 bases). Per germline, CDR1 GTSNPN and CDR2 SVGIG (reference sequence). V was clipped by 2 bases and J by 1 base, with 8 bases between them. The CDR3 runs 13 residues. The CDR3 is CAWSLQENTEAFF. In nucleotides, the CDR3 is TGTGCCTGGAGTTTACAGGAGAACACTGAAGCTTTCTTT.

The V call is TRBV6-5, the J call TRBJ1-1; 9 bases line up with TRBD1. Germline CDR1 and CDR2: MNHEY and SVGAGI. V lost 6 bases to trimming and J lost 4 bases; unmatched junction nucleotides: 9. The CDR3 runs 15 residues. The CDR3 here is CASRLAQGAVTEAFF. CDR3 sequence (DNA): TGTGCCAGCAGACTAGCACAGGGGGCCGTCACTGAAGCTTTCTTT.